This T cell receptor beta chain is drawn from a study of blood T cell repertoires in COVID-19. The table came from immunoSEQ multiplex PCR; TCRdb's copy has only in-frame clones and leaves some out. This table has around 350,000 clones, around 84% appearing once. This CDR3 region has 13 residues. Germline assignment: CDR1 MGHRA and CDR2 YSYEKL. V was trimmed by 1 base and J by 0 bases, leaving 4 bases between them. The origin of this receptor is a human donor in a cohort sampled during active COVID-19. The V and J genes are TRBV4-1 and TRBJ2-7; no firm D call. Source material: peripheral blood. CDR3 region: CASSQGDSYEQYF. The CDR3 region has the DNA TGCGCCAGCAGCCAAGGAGACTCCTACGAGCAGTACTTC.